This T cell receptor (beta chain) derives from a study of T cells in Graves' hyperthyroidism and ophthalmopathy. This clonotype came up a few times. Its antigen is as yet unknown. After removal of 4 bases from V and 2 bases from J, the junction contained 5 bases not matched to a gene. The CDR3 is 14 amino acids. The germline CDR1 and CDR2 sequences are MNHNS and SASEGT. Regarding the study as a whole: Blood samples included most of the expanded thyroid clonotypes exceeding 0.001.

Graves' hyperthyroidism without ophthalmopathy progression within 18 months was termed stable. The PBMCs were sourced from fresh peripheral blood (about 10 ml). Using RNA transcripts as the source, TCR beta CDR3 regions were amplified. Initially, a first-round RT-PCR of the TCR CDR3 employed the HTBI primer set. Each CDR3 protein gets one entry after TCRdb re-called the multiplex PCR reads with MiXCR. The profile covers 600,000 to 750,000 distinct CDR3 sequences, with around 15% appearing a single time and about 14% taken by the ten largest. Sequencing used blood. The V call is TRBV6-1, the J call TRBJ2-7, with TRBD1 identical over 7 bases. The sequence was collected from a middle-aged man with Graves' hyperthyroidism. CDR3 DNA: TGTGCCAGCAGTGCCGGGACAGTAGCCTACGAGCAGTACTTC. Translated, it gives CASSAGTVAYEQYF.